Listed below are T cell receptor beta chains from one sample, sequenced in a study of shared clonotypes between healthy human individuals. The method was immunoSEQ multiplex PCR; TCRdb's version includes in-frame clones alone and lacks a portion of them. Here the sample spans 2.3 million or so clones, over 85% being singletons. The sample was naive CD4+ T cells from PBMCs. The receptors originated from a man between 18 and 35 years old in good health. Some clones in this sample may be carry-over from other donors' samples. CDR3s leave out the opening cysteine and the closing phenylalanine or tryptophan.

CDR3 protein: ASSWNDPTNYGYT
J gene: TRBJ1-2
V gene: TRBV7-9

CDR3 protein: ASSPLAGAQY
J gene: TRBJ2-5
V gene: TRBV6-5

CDR3 protein: ASSELAGNNQPQH
J gene: TRBJ1-5
V gene: TRBV6-1

CDR3 protein: ASSQAGGLARYNEQF
J gene: TRBJ2-1
V gene: TRBV4-3

CDR3 protein: ASSQELWGGGIQETQY
J gene: TRBJ2-5
V gene: TRBV4-3

CDR3 protein: ASRQTANTEAF
J gene: TRBJ1-1
V gene: TRBV6-1

CDR3 protein: ASSLPRGGDQPQH
J gene: TRBJ1-5
V gene: TRBV28

CDR3 protein: ASSPLAGQEYNEQF
J gene: TRBJ2-1
V gene: TRBV7-9

CDR3 protein: ASSPETQY
J gene: TRBJ2-5
V gene: TRBV2

CDR3 protein: ASRRLAGGSGANVLT
J gene: TRBJ2-6
V gene: TRBV19

CDR3 protein: ATAMLSSSYNEQF
J gene: TRBJ2-1
V gene: TRBV5-1

CDR3 protein: ASSPPGQLDTEAF
J gene: TRBJ1-1
V gene: TRBV18

CDR3 protein: ASSPLPGRTNEAF
J gene: TRBJ1-1
V gene: TRBV6-5

CDR3 protein: ASRPSGWGGEQY
J gene: TRBJ2-7
V gene: TRBV28

CDR3 protein: ASDRGSGRAHEQF
J gene: TRBJ2-1
V gene: TRBV19

CDR3 protein: ASSLARGYEQY
J gene: TRBJ2-7
V gene: TRBV7-2

CDR3 protein: ASSLVGLAGSSYEQY
J gene: TRBJ2-7
V gene: TRBV5-5

CDR3 protein: ASSPVVAGGISYEQY
J gene: TRBJ2-7
V gene: TRBV5-4

CDR3 protein: ASSLQGLESEKLF
J gene: TRBJ1-4
V gene: TRBV5-1

CDR3 protein: ASSDRDYGYT
J gene: TRBJ1-2
V gene: TRBV6-1

CDR3 protein: ASTGVPGELF
J gene: TRBJ2-2
V gene: TRBV30

CDR3 protein: ASRSGTGGAEKLF
J gene: TRBJ1-4
V gene: TRBV5-1

CDR3 protein: ASSPGTLGELF
J gene: TRBJ2-2
V gene: TRBV7-3

CDR3 protein: ASSLGGVYEQY
J gene: TRBJ2-7
V gene: TRBV11-2

CDR3 protein: ASSPLLGTEAF
J gene: TRBJ1-1
V gene: TRBV18

CDR3 protein: AWSSGRETQY
J gene: TRBJ2-5
V gene: TRBV30

CDR3 protein: ASSVAPAGAYEQY
J gene: TRBJ2-7
V gene: TRBV9